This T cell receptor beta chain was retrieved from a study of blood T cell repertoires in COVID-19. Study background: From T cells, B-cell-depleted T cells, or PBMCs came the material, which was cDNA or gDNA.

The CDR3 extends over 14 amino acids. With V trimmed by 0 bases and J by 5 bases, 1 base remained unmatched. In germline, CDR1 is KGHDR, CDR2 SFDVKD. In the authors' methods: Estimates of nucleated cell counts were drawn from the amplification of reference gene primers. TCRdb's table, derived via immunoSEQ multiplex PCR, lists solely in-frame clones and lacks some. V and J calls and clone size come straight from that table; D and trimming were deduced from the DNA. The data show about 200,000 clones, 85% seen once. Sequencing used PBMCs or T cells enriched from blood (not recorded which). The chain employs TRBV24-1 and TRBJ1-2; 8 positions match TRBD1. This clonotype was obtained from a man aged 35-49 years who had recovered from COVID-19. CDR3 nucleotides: TGTGCCACCAGTGATTTGAGGACAGGGTATGGCTACACCTTC. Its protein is CATSDLRTGYGYTF.